This T cell receptor beta chain was profiled in a study of blood T cells in healthy people across ages. Per the germline V gene, CDR1 is LNHNV and CDR2 is YYDKDF (reference sequence). V lost 0 bases and J lost 10; bases outside the gene matches: 8. The CDR3 has 15 amino acids. In the case of this clonotype: This may be a read error, as it is one base from a much larger clone.

A second about 6 to 12 cycle PCR used barcoded and J-beta primers. MiXCR, run by TCRdb on the 5' RACE reads, gives a single entry per CDR3 protein. The repertoire holds about 640,000 distinct CDR3 sequences, 35% to 50% seen once, with about 30% in the top ten. The clonotype was recovered from a man older than 75 in good health. The chain has TRBV15 and TRBJ2-1; 8 bases are shared with TRBD1. The sample was blood. CDR3 sequence: CATSREGQGSYEQFF. The CDR3 DNA reads TGTGCCACCAGCAGAGAAGGACAGGGTTCATACGAGCAGTTCTTC.